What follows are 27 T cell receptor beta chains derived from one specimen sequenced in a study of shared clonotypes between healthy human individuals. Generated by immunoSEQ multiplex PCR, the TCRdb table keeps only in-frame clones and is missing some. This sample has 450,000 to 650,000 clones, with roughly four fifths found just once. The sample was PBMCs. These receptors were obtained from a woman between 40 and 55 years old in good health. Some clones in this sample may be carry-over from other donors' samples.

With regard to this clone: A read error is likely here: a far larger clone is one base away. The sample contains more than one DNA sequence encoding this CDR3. The CDR3 spells CAWSVLGHGQETQYF. DNA for the CDR3: TGTGCATGGAGTGTACTCGGACACGGCCAAGAGACCCAGTACTTC. The chain couples TRBV30 to TRBJ2-5, with D maybe TRBD1 (5 bases). The length of the CDR3 is 15 residues. The germline V gene encodes CDR1 GTSNPN and CDR2 SVGIG (reference sequence).

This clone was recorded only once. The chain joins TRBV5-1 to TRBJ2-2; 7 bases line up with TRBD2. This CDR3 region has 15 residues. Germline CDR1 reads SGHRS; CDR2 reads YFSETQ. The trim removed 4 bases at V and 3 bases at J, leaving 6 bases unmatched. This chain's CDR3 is CASSETSRDTGELFF. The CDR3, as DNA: TGCGCCAGCAGCGAGACTAGCAGGGACACCGGGGAGCTGTTTTTT. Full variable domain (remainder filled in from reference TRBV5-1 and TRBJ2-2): KAGVTQTPRYLIKTRGQQVTLSCSPISGHRSVSWYQQTPGQGLQFLFEYFSETQRNKGNFPGRFSGRQFSNSRSEMNVSTLELGDSALYLCASSETSRDTGELFFGEGSRLTVL.

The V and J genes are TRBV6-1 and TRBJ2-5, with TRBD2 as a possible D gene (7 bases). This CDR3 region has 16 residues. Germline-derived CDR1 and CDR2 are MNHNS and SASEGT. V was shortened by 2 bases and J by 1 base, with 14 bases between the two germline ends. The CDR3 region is CASSERRGGVQETQYF. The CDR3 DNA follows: TGTGCCAGCAGTGAAAGGAGAGGGGGGGTCCAAGAGACCCAGTACTTC.

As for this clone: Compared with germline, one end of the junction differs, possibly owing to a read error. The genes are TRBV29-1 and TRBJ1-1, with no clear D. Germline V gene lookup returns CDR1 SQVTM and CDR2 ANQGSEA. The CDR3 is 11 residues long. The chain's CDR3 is CSVAWNTESFF. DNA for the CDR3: TGCAGCGTTGCATGGAACACTGAATCTTTCTTT. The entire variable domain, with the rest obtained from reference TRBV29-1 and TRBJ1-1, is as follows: SAVISQKPSRDICQRGTSLTIQCQVDSQVTMMFWYRQQPGQSLTLIATANQGSEATYESGFVIDKFPISRPNLTFSTLTVSNMSPEDSSIYLCSVAWNTESFFGQGTRLTVV.

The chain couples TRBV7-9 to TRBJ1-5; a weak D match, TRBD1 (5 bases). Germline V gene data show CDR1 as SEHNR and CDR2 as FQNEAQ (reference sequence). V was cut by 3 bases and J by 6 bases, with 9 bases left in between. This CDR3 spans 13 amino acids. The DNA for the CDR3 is TGTGCCAGCAGCTTTGCAGGGAGTCAGCCCCAGCATTTT. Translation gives CASSFAGSQPQHF.

DNA of the CDR3: TGTGCCTGGACCGAAGGCGGGAGCACAGATACGCAGTATTTT. Translation: CAWTEGGSTDTQYF. This chain links TRBV30 with TRBJ2-3, with D tentatively TRBD2 (5 bases). CDR3 size: 14 residues. Germline loops: CDR1 GTSNPN, CDR2 SVGIG (reference sequence). V was clipped by 4 bases and J by 0 bases, with 11 bases between them.

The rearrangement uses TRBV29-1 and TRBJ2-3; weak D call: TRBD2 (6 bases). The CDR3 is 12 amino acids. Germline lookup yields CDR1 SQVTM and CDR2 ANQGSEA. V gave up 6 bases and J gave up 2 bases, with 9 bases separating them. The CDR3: CSVGLYTDTQYF. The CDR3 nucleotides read TGCAGCGTGGGACTTTACACAGATACGCAGTATTTT.

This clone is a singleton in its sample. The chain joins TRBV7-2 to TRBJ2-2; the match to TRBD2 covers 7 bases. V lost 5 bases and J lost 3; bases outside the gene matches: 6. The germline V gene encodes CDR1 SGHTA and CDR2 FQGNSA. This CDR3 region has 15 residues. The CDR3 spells CASSQGREYTGELFF. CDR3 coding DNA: TGTGCCAGCAGCCAAGGGCGGGAGTACACCGGGGAGCTGTTTTTT.

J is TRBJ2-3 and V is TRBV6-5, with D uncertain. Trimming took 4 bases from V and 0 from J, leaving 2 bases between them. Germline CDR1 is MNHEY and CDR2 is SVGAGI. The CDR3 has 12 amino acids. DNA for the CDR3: TGTGCCAGCAGTTCCAGCACAGATACGCAGTATTTT. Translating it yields CASSSSTDTQYF.

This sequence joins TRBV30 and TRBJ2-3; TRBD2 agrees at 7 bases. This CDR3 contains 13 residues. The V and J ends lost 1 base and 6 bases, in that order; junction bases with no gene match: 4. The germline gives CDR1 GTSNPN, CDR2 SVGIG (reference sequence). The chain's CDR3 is CAWSGGGADTQYF. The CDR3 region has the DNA TGTGCCTGGAGTGGGGGGGGAGCGGATACGCAGTATTTT.

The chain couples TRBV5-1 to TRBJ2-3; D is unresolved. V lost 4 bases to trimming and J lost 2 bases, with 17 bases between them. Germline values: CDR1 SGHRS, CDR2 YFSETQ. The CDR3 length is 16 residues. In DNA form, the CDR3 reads TGCGCCAGCAGCACGGACGGAACTCTAAACACAGATACGCAGTATTTT. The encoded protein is CASSTDGTLNTDTQYF.

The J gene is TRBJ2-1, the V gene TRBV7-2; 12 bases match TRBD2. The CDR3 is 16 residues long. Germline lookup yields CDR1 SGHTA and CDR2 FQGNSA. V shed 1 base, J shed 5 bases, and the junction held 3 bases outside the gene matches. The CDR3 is CASSLVGTSGHNEQFF. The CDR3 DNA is TGTGCCAGCAGCTTAGTTGGGACTAGCGGGCACAATGAGCAGTTCTTC.

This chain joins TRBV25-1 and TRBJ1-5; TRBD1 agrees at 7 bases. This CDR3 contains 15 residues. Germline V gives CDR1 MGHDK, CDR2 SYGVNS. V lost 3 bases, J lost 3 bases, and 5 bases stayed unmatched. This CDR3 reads CASSDGGQYNQPQHF. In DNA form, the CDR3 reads TGTGCCAGCAGTGACGGGGGACAGTACAATCAGCCCCAGCATTTT.

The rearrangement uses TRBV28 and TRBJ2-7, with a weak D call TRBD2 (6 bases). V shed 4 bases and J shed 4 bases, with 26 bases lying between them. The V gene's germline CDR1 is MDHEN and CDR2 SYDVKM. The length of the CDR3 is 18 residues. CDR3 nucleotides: TGTGCCAGCAGTTCATCCGGGGGTGTAAGGTTCGGTCGGTACGAGCAGTACTTC. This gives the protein CASSSSGGVRFGRYEQYF.

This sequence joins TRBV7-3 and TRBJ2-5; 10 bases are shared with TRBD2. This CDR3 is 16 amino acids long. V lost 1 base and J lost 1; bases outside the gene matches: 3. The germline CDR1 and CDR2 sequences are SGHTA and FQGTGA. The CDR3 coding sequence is TGTGCCAGCAGCTTAAGCGCTAGCGGGGGCCAAGAGACCCAGTACTTC. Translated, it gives CASSLSASGGQETQYF.

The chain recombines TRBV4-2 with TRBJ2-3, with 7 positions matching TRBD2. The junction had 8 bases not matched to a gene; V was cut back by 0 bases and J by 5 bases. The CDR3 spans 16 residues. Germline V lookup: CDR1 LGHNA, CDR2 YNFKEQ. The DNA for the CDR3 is TGTGCCAGCAGCCAAGATTGGGGAGGGAGGCAAGATACGCAGTATTTT. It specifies CASSQDWGGRQDTQYF.

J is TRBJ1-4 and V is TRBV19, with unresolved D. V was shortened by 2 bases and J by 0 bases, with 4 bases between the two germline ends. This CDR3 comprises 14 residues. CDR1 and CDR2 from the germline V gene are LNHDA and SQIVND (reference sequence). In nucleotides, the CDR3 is TGTGCCAGTAGTATAACAGCAACTAATGAAAAACTGTTTTTT. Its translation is CASSITATNEKLFF.

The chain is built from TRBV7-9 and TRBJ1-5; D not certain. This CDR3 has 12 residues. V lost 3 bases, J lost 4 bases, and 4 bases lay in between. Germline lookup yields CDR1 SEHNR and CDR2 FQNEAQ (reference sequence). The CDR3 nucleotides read TGTGCCAGCAGCTTTGTAAATCAGCCCCAGCATTTT. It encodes CASSFVNQPQHF.

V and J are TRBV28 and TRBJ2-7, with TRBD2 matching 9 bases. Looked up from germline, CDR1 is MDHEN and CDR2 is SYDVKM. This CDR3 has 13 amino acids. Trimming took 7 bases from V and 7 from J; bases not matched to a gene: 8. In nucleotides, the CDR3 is TGTGCCAGCACCAAAGGACTAGCGAGGGAGCAGTACTTC. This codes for CASTKGLAREQYF.

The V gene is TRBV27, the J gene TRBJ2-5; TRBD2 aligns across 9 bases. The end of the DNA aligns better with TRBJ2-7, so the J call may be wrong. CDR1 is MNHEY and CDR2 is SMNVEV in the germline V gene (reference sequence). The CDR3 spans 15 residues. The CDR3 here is CASSFRRGGLYEQYF. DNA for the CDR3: TGTGCCAGCAGTTTTCGGCGGGGGGGACTATACGAGCAGTACTTC.

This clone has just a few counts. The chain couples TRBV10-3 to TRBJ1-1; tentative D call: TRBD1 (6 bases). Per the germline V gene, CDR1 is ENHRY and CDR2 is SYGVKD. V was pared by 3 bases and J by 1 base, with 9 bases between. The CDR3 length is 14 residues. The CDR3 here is CAISEGQPNTEAFF. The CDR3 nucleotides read TGTGCCATCAGTGAAGGACAGCCGAACACTGAAGCTTTCTTT.

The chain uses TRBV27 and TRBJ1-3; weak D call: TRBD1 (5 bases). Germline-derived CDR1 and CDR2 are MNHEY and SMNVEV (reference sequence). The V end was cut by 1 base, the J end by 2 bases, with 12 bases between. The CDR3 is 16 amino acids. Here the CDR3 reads CASSLYGREPGNTIYF. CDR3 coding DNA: TGTGCCAGCAGTTTATACGGCAGGGAACCTGGAAACACCATATATTTT.

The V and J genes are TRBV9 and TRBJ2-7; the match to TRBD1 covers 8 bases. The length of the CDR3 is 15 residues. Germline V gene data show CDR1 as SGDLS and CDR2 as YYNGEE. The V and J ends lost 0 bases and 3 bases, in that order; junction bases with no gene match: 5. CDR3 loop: CASSVGPDRDYEQYF. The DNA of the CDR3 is TGTGCCAGCAGCGTAGGCCCGGACAGGGACTACGAGCAGTACTTC.

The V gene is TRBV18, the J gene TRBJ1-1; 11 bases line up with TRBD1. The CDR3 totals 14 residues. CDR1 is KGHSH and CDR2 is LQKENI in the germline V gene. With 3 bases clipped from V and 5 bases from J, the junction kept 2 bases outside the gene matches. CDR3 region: CASSPGQGATEAFF. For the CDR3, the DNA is TGTGCCAGCTCACCCGGACAGGGGGCAACTGAAGCTTTCTTT.

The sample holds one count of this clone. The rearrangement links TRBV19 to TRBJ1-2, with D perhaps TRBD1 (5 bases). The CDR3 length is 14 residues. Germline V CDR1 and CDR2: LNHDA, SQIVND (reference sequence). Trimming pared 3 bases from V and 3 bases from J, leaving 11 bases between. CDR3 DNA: TGTGCCAGTAGTATCCCAGGGCTTGACTATGGCTACACCTTC. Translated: CASSIPGLDYGYTF.

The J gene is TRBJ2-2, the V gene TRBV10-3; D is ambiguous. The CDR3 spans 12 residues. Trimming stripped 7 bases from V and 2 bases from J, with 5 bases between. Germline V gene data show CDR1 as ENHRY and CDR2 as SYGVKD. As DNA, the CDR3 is TGTGCCATCACCACTAACACCGGGGAGCTGTTTTTT. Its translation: CAITTNTGELFF.

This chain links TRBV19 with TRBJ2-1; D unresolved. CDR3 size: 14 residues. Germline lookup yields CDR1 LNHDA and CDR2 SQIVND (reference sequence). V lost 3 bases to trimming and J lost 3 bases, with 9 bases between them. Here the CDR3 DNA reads TGTGCCAGTAGTATGGATCAGAACTACAATGAGCAGTTCTTC. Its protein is CASSMDQNYNEQFF.